The 29 T cell receptor beta chains given below trace back to one sample, sequenced in a study of cytomegalovirus exposure and HLA in healthy donors. PCR used 60 Vbeta primers and 13 Jbeta primers. This table comes from immunoSEQ multiplex PCR, and its TCRdb copy is limited to in-frame clones, with some not included. Of roughly 160,000 clones listed, around 85% are singletons. Material: PBMCs. These receptors came from a young woman in good health and CMV-seronegative.

The V call is TRBV28, the J call TRBJ1-5; D remains ambiguous. Trimming took off 6 bases at V and 4 bases at J, with 4 bases between the two ends. Germline V lookup: CDR1 MDHEN, CDR2 SYDVKM. This CDR3 is built from 11 residues. The CDR3 is CASSVNQPQHF. The CDR3, as DNA: TGTGCCAGCAGCGTAAATCAGCCCCAGCATTTT.

This clone was counted a few times. The chain is built from TRBV6-5 and TRBJ1-6, with TRBD1 matching over 7 bases. Germline CDR1 and CDR2: MNHEY and SVGAGI. The CDR3 sequence is 15 residues long. The trim removed 2 bases at V and 7 bases at J, leaving 5 bases unmatched. CDR3 sequence (DNA): TGTGCCAGCAGTTACGACAGGGCGGGGAATTCACCCCTCCACTTT. As protein: CASSYDRAGNSPLHF.

The rearrangement joins TRBV5-1 to TRBJ2-5; 7 nucleotides match TRBD2. Germline loops: CDR1 SGHRS, CDR2 YFSETQ. The CDR3 covers 15 residues. V lost 0 bases to trimming and J lost 5 bases; unmatched junction nucleotides: 7. CDR3 DNA sequence: TGCGCCAGCAGCTTGGCGGGGGGAAAGGGGGAGACCCAGTACTTC. It is translated as CASSLAGGKGETQYF.

The chain has TRBV25-1 and TRBJ2-1; tentatively, D is TRBD1 (6 bases). Germline V gene data show CDR1 as MGHDK and CDR2 as SYGVNS. The CDR3 extends over 16 amino acids. Trimming left V 2 bases short and J 2 bases short, with 13 bases between. CDR3 loop: CASSEEGRGAYNEQFF. The CDR3 nucleotides are TGTGCCAGCAGTGAAGAAGGCAGGGGCGCCTACAATGAGCAGTTCTTC.

The chain employs TRBV5-1 and TRBJ1-4; weak D call: TRBD1 (6 bases). The length of the CDR3 is 13 residues. Looked up from germline, CDR1 is SGHRS and CDR2 is YFSETQ. V gave up 5 bases and J gave up 7 bases, with 12 bases separating them. As DNA, the CDR3 is TGCGCCAGCAGTAGGGGGGGCCCTGAAAAACTGTTTTTT. Protein sequence: CASSRGGPEKLFF.

The chain recombines TRBV28 with TRBJ2-7; 9 bases are a match to TRBD1. The germline gives CDR1 MDHEN, CDR2 SYDVKM. V trimming: 11 bases; J trimming: 1 base; junction bases outside the gene matches: 9. The CDR3 has 14 residues. CDR3 sequence: CASVPGQGSYEQYF. The CDR3 DNA sequence: TGTGCCTCTGTACCGGGACAGGGTTCCTACGAGCAGTACTTC.

The chain couples TRBV28 to TRBJ2-7; D possibly corresponds to TRBD1 (5 bases). Trimming removed 5 bases from V and 0 bases from J, with 14 bases in between. There are 15 residues in the CDR3. From germline, CDR1 is MDHEN and CDR2 SYDVKM. The CDR3 is CASSQPGSNSYEQYF. DNA for the CDR3: TGTGCCAGCAGTCAACCAGGGTCCAACTCCTACGAGCAGTACTTC.

J is TRBJ2-1 and V is TRBV5-1; TRBD2 agrees at 8 bases. In germline, CDR1 is SGHRS, CDR2 YFSETQ. This CDR3 has 14 amino acids. The trim removed 0 bases at V and 5 bases at J, leaving 1 base unmatched. CDR3 loop: CASSLGTSNNEQFF. Written as DNA, the CDR3 is TGCGCCAGCAGCTTGGGGACTAGCAACAATGAGCAGTTCTTC.

J is TRBJ2-7 and V is TRBV5-1; TRBD2 aligns across 7 bases. Per the germline V gene, CDR1 is SGHRS and CDR2 is YFSETQ. V lost 7 bases to trimming and J lost 1 base; unmatched junction nucleotides: 5. This CDR3 has 13 amino acids. In DNA form, the CDR3 reads TGCGCCAGCCGACGGGAGGCGTCCTACGAGCAGTACTTC. This sequence encodes CASRREASYEQYF.

The DNA of the CDR3 is TGTGCCTGCCGACTCCCGAGCTCCTACGAGCAGTACTTC. This encodes CACRLPSSYEQYF. The chain combines TRBV30 with TRBJ2-5; no reliable D call. The DNA end favors TRBJ2-7, so the J call may be wrong. This CDR3 comprises 13 residues. CDR1 and CDR2 (germline): GTSNPN, SVGIG (reference sequence).

The chain has TRBV6-5 and TRBJ2-7, with D possibly TRBD1 on 5 matching bases. V was clipped by 5 bases and J by 2 bases, with 13 bases between them. Germline V gives CDR1 MNHEY, CDR2 SVGAGI. The CDR3 has 14 amino acids. CDR3 protein: CASSLRSRAYEQYF. The CDR3 DNA reads TGTGCCAGCAGTCTCCGGTCCAGGGCCTACGAGCAGTACTTC.

The DNA for the CDR3 is TGTGCCAGCAGTTCGGGATTATCCGAAGCTTTCTTT. Protein product: CASSSGLSEAFF. The V call is TRBV6-5, the J call TRBJ1-1; no clear D gene. Germline V gene lookup returns CDR1 MNHEY and CDR2 SVGAGI. The CDR3 has 12 amino acids. V was pared by 4 bases and J by 8 bases, with 11 bases between.

A remark on this clone: The same CDR3 arises from other DNA sequences in this sample as well. The rearrangement joins TRBV4-1 to TRBJ1-6, with 8 nucleotides matching TRBD1. This CDR3 is 16 amino acids long. V lost 4 bases and J lost 10; bases outside the gene matches: 12. Per germline, CDR1 MGHRA and CDR2 YSYEKL. The CDR3 protein is CASSPSQDRANSPLHF. The CDR3 region has the DNA TGCGCCAGCAGCCCAAGTCAGGACAGGGCGAACTCACCCCTCCACTTT.

This clone was seen once. The chain employs TRBV28 and TRBJ2-1, with 10 bases lining up with TRBD1. V lost 5 bases, J lost 9 bases, and 13 bases stayed unmatched. This CDR3 spans 16 amino acids. Germline CDR1 is MDHEN and CDR2 is SYDVKM. CDR3 sequence (DNA): TGTGCCAGCAGTCCTTGGACAGGGGGGTTTAGGCTTGAGCAGTTCTTC. Encoded protein: CASSPWTGGFRLEQFF.

The CDR3 is CASSRQGATQETQYF. As DNA, the CDR3 is TGTGCCAGCTCACGACAGGGGGCGACCCAAGAGACCCAGTACTTC. The gene calls are TRBV18 and TRBJ2-5; 10 bases align to TRBD1. From germline, CDR1 is KGHSH and CDR2 LQKENI. The V and J ends lost 4 bases and 1 base, in that order; junction bases with no gene match: 3. CDR3 size: 15 residues.

The chain combines TRBV7-2 with TRBJ2-1, with a weak D call TRBD2 (6 bases). Germline V gives CDR1 SGHTA, CDR2 FQGNSA. The CDR3 has 14 amino acids. V was cut by 11 bases and J by 5 bases, with 19 bases left in between. The CDR3 sequence is CACRGGGTDNEQFF. DNA of the CDR3: TGTGCCTGTCGGGGTGGCGGGACCGACAATGAGCAGTTCTTC.

This chain links TRBV5-1 with TRBJ2-5; TRBD1 agrees at 9 bases. V lost 4 bases to trimming and J lost 3 bases; unmatched junction nucleotides: 16. The germline V gene has CDR1 SGHRS and CDR2 YFSETQ. The CDR3 length is 18 residues. CDR3 sequence: CASSLGDRERQVKETQYF. The DNA for the CDR3 is TGCGCCAGCAGCCTAGGGGACAGGGAAAGACAAGTGAAAGAGACCCAGTACTTC.

V is TRBV11-2 and J is TRBJ2-5, with a tentative D call TRBD2 (5 bases). Germline V lookup: CDR1 SGHAT, CDR2 FQNNGV. The CDR3 is made up of 15 amino acids. Trimming took off 2 bases at V and 3 bases at J, with 13 bases between the two ends. Here the CDR3 reads CASSLRELPKETQYF. CDR3 DNA sequence: TGTGCCAGCAGCTTACGGGAACTACCTAAAGAGACCCAGTACTTC.

There are a few counts of this clone. The V call is TRBV7-2, the J call TRBJ2-3; D gene ambiguous. CDR1 SGHTA and CDR2 FQGNSA come from the germline V gene. V lost 5 bases to trimming and J lost 7 bases, with 10 bases between them. The CDR3 contains 12 residues. CDR3 sequence (DNA): TGTGCCAGCAGCCTAGACAAGTATACGCAGTATTTT. Encoded protein: CASSLDKYTQYF.

The rearrangement joins TRBV7-2 to TRBJ2-5; TRBD1 agrees at 12 bases. CDR3 length: 16 residues. After removal of 5 bases from V and 5 bases from J, the junction contained 9 bases not matched to a gene. From germline, CDR1 is SGHTA and CDR2 FQGNSA. The CDR3 DNA follows: TGTGCCAGCAGCCGCGGGACAGGGGGCGCCTCGGAGACCCAGTACTTC. Amino acid sequence: CASSRGTGGASETQYF. The entire variable domain, with the rest obtained from reference TRBV7-2 and TRBJ2-5, is as follows: GAGVSQSPSNKVTEKGKDVELRCDPISGHTALYWYRQSLGQGLEFLIYFQGNSAPDKSGLPSDRFSAERTGGSVSTLTIQRTQQEDSAVYLCASSRGTGGASETQYFGPGTRLLVL.

Regarding this clone: One end of the junction fails to match germline, which may point to a read error. The chain joins TRBV10-2 to TRBJ2-7; no firm D call. This CDR3 has 12 residues. Germline V gene sequence: CDR1 WSHSY, CDR2 SAAADI. The CDR3 DNA reads as TGCGCCAGCAGCGTCCCTCACTACGGGCAGTACTTC. Its protein is CASSVPHYGQYF.

The chain carries TRBV19 and TRBJ2-5; the D is unclear. The length of the CDR3 is 11 residues. V lost 9 bases to trimming and J lost 3 bases, with 8 bases between them. The germline V gene has CDR1 LNHDA and CDR2 SQIVND (reference sequence). CDR3 protein: CASCSEETQYF. The CDR3 DNA reads TGTGCCAGCTGTTCAGAAGAGACCCAGTACTTC.

The V gene is TRBV7-2, the J gene TRBJ2-3; TRBD2 aligns across 13 bases. The CDR3 is 14 residues long. Germline lookup yields CDR1 SGHTA and CDR2 FQGNSA. J gave up 4 bases and V 7 bases, and 2 bases lay outside the gene matches. The CDR3 coding sequence is TGTGCCAGCAAACTAGCGGGGGGGCCAGATACGCAGTATTTT. Translated, it gives CASKLAGGPDTQYF.

This clone was picked up a small number of times. V is TRBV4-3 and J is TRBJ1-3; D unresolved. V was clipped by 4 bases and J by 0 bases, with 7 bases between them. The CDR3 contains 14 residues. Germline V lookup: CDR1 LGHNA, CDR2 YSLEER. CDR3: CASSPTSSGNTIYF. The CDR3 region has the DNA TGCGCCAGCAGCCCTACCTCCTCTGGAAACACCATATATTTT.

The V and J genes are TRBV11-2 and TRBJ1-2; 8 bases map to TRBD1. The germline CDR1 and CDR2 sequences are SGHAT and FQNNGV. Germline trimming cut 0 bases from V and 4 bases from J; bases unmatched to any gene: 4. The CDR3 has 15 residues. The CDR3 coding sequence is TGTGCCAGCAGCTTAGATTCAGGGGGCATCTATGGCTACACCTTC. Its translation: CASSLDSGGIYGYTF.

The chain carries TRBV5-5 and TRBJ1-2; 9 bases are shared with TRBD1. The junction had 11 bases not matched to a gene; V was cut back by 4 bases and J by 4 bases. The CDR3 contains 16 residues. Germline V gene data show CDR1 as SGHKS and CDR2 as YYEKEE (reference sequence). The CDR3 loop is CASSPRDRDFGYGYTF. The CDR3 nucleotides are TGTGCCAGCAGCCCCCGGGACAGGGATTTTGGCTATGGCTACACCTTC.

The rearrangement joins TRBV29-1 to TRBJ1-2, with 8 nucleotides matching TRBD1. Germline CDR1 and CDR2: SQVTM and ANQGSEA. V was clipped by 6 bases and J by 1 base; unmatched bases: 7. The CDR3 has 14 residues. CDR3 coding DNA: TGCAGCGTCGGGACAGGAGTGATTAACTATGGCTACACCTTC. Its translation is CSVGTGVINYGYTF.

The chain recombines TRBV19 with TRBJ2-7; D is undetermined. V lost 10 bases and J lost 2, with 15 bases in between. This CDR3 is 13 amino acids long. Germline CDR1 is LNHDA and CDR2 is SQIVND (reference sequence). CDR3 DNA: TGTGCCACTCCTGGCGGCTGCACCTACGAGCAGTACTTC. Translating it yields CATPGGCTYEQYF.

The gene calls are TRBV7-6 and TRBJ2-2, with 8 bases identical to TRBD1. Germline lookup yields CDR1 SGHVS and CDR2 FNYEAQ. J gave up 6 bases and V 7 bases, and 4 bases lay outside the gene matches. This CDR3 comprises 13 residues. The CDR3 spells CASTGQGAGELFF. CDR3 in DNA: TGTGCCAGCACCGGACAGGGCGCCGGGGAGCTGTTTTTT.